This is a list of T cell receptor beta chains from one sample in a study of T cell responses to AZD1222 COVID-19 vaccine. Method: immunoSEQ multiplex PCR; TCRdb's copy keeps in-frame clones and lacks some. The data hold about 190,000 clones, with around 94% observed a single time. The starting material was peripheral blood, obtained 28 days after the second dose of the MenACWY control vaccine. These TCRs come from an adult who received the MenACWY meningococcal vaccine as a control. Each CDR3 is given with its conserved first and last residue. A D gene is named only where the DNA matches it firmly. Clone size appears in some rows only: once, few, many, or a class for an expanded clone.

V	size	D	J	DNA	CDR3
TRBV19	once	TRBD1	TRBJ1-5	TGTGCCAGTAGTAAGAGACAGGGAGGGTTTAGCAATCAGCCCCAGCATTTT	CASSKRQGGFSNQPQHF
TRBV5-8	once	.	TRBJ2-1	TGTGCCAGCAGATCTCGGGGAGGCTCCTACAATGAGCAGTTCTTC	CASRSRGGSYNEQFF
TRBV19	once	.	TRBJ1-5	TGTGCCAGTAGTGGGGGAGGGGCTATCGGGCAGCCCCAGCATTTT	CASSGGGAIGQPQHF
TRBV9	.	.	TRBJ1-3	TGTGCCAGCAGCGGCGGCGGGGTAGGAAACACCATATATTTT	CASSGGGVGNTIYF
TRBV10-3	.	TRBD1	TRBJ2-3	TGTGCCATCAGTGAGGGCCGGGGAGGACAGGGGGCATCGGATACGCAGTATTTT	CAISEGRGGQGASDTQYF
TRBV7-8	.	TRBD1	TRBJ1-1	TGTGCCAGCAGCTCCGGACAGGTCTGGAACACTGAAGCTTTCTTT	CASSSGQVWNTEAFF
TRBV7-2	.	.	TRBJ2-5	TGTGCCAGCAGCACGGGACTTCCGTACCAAGAGACCCAGTACTTC	CASSTGLPYQETQYF
TRBV10-1	.	.	TRBJ2-1	TGCGCCAGCAGAGATACTAGCCGAGGAAGCTCCTACAATGAGCAGTTCTTC	CASRDTSRGSSYNEQFF
TRBV3-1/TRBV3-2	.	.	TRBJ1-2	TGTGCCAGCAGCGGCCGCGGGGGCAGAAGCTATGGCTACACCTTC	CASSGRGGRSYGYTF
TRBV14	.	.	TRBJ1-2	TGTGCCAGCAGCCACTTCCGGACAGCTAACTATGGCTACACCTTC	CASSHFRTANYGYTF
TRBV6-1	.	.	TRBJ2-1	TGTGCCAGCAAGTCAGGGGCAGGGGATGAGCAGTTCTTC	CASKSGAGDEQFF
TRBV19	.	.	TRBJ1-5	TGTGCCAGTAGTGCTGACAGTAATCAGCCCCAGCATTTT	CASSADSNQPQHF
TRBV27	.	TRBD1	TRBJ1-2	TGTGCCAGCAGTTCCACTTCCTCCGGGACAGCAAACTATGGCTACACCTTC	CASSSTSSGTANYGYTF
TRBV11-3	.	TRBD2	TRBJ2-5	TGTGCCAGCAGCCCTAACAGGGGAAGAGCGGGGGGAGAGACCCAGTACTTC	CASSPNRGRAGGETQYF
TRBV29-1	.	.	TRBJ2-3	TGCAGCGTAAAGGCCGCTTTCACAGATACGCAGTATTTT	CSVKAAFTDTQYF
TRBV11-2	.	.	TRBJ2-4	TGTGCCAGCAGCTTAGTCGGGGGAGCCCTAGCCAAAAACATTCAGTACTTC	CASSLVGGALAKNIQYF
TRBV19	few	.	TRBJ1-1	TGTGCCAGTAGTATGCTGGGAAACACTGAAGCTTTCTTT	CASSMLGNTEAFF
TRBV29-1	.	.	TRBJ1-2	TGCAGCGTTGTCGCTGGCTATGGCTACACCTTC	CSVVAGYGYTF
TRBV7-2	.	TRBD1	TRBJ1-1	TGTGCCAGCAGCTTTAGGGGGCGGAATCCGACGAGCACTGAAGCTTTCTTT	CASSFRGRNPTSTEAFF
TRBV9	.	.	TRBJ2-7	TGTGCCAGCAGCGTAGAGAGTGTCTTAGGGGACGAGCAGTACTTC	CASSVESVLGDEQYF
TRBV11-2	.	TRBD2	TRBJ2-1	TGTGCCAGCAATTCACAGCGGGAAGGGGAGCAGTTCTTC	CASNSQREGEQFF
TRBV19	.	TRBD1	TRBJ2-2	TGTGCCAGTAGTCCTCGACAGGGCAACACCGGGGAGCTGTTTTTT	CASSPRQGNTGELFF
TRBV7-2	once	.	TRBJ2-3	TGTGCCAGCAGTCCGGGACTCAGTAGCGATACGCAGTATTTT	CASSPGLSSDTQYF
TRBV6-5	.	.	TRBJ1-1	TGTGCCAGCGGCCGAAACACTGAAGCTTTCTTT	CASGRNTEAFF
TRBV3-1/TRBV3-2	.	.	TRBJ2-7	TGTGCCAGCAGCCGGGGCCACGGTTCATACGAGCAGTACTTC	CASSRGHGSYEQYF
TRBV13	.	.	TRBJ2-5	TGTGCCAGCAGCTTAGGGGGCGCTGGCTCAGGGACCCAGTACTTC	CASSLGGAGSGTQYF
TRBV7-2	.	.	TRBJ1-1	TGTGCCAGCAGCTTTAAGGTGGGGACACTGGGTGAAGCTTTCTTT	CASSFKVGTLGEAFF
TRBV7-2	.	.	TRBJ1-1	TGTGCCAGCAGCCCCCTCGGGGGAGGGGTTGAAACTGAAGCTTTCTTT	CASSPLGGGVETEAFF
TRBV7-2	.	.	TRBJ1-2	TGTGCCAGCAGCCCTTCTGACAGACCAGAAGTATATGGCTACACCTTC	CASSPSDRPEVYGYTF
TRBV9	.	.	TRBJ2-7	TGTGCCAGCAGCGTAACCGGGCAGATGGGCGAGCAGTACTTC	CASSVTGQMGEQYF
TRBV9	.	.	TRBJ1-3	TGTGCCAGCAGCGTAGATTCCTCGGGGGCGTACGGAAACACCATATATTTT	CASSVDSSGAYGNTIYF
TRBV14	.	TRBD1	TRBJ2-5	TGTGCCAGCAGGGGACAGGGCGATAGGACCCAGTACTTC	CASRGQGDRTQYF
TRBV28	.	TRBD2	TRBJ2-3	TGTGCCAGCAGTTTACCCGGGACTAGGACAGATACGCAGTATTTT	CASSLPGTRTDTQYF
TRBV7-2	.	.	TRBJ1-5	TGTGCCAGCAGCTTAGAGGCCGGGCAGCCCCAGCATTTT	CASSLEAGQPQHF
TRBV9	.	TRBD2	TRBJ2-5	TGTGCCAGCAGCACTAGCGGCATTGGGACCCAGTACTTC	CASSTSGIGTQYF
TRBV29-1	.	.	TRBJ1-5	TGCAGCGTTGGGGCAGGGGAGGGCAATCAGCCCCAGCATTTT	CSVGAGEGNQPQHF
TRBV27	.	TRBD1	TRBJ2-7	TGTGCCAGCAGGGACCGACAGGGTTACGAGCAGTACTTC	CASRDRQGYEQYF
TRBV3-1/TRBV3-2	.	TRBD1	TRBJ1-2	TGTGCCAGCAGCCAAGATTTGGCAGGGGGCTATGGCTACACCTTC	CASSQDLAGGYGYTF
TRBV29-1	.	.	TRBJ2-3	TGCAGCTTCACGTACACAGATACGCAGTATTTT	CSFTYTDTQYF
TRBV24-1	.	TRBD2	TRBJ2-3	TGTGCCACCCAAACTAGCGGGAGGGGGACAGATACGCAGTATTTT	CATQTSGRGTDTQYF
TRBV28	.	TRBD1	TRBJ1-2	TGTGCCAGCAGTGTAACGACAGGGGGCGGGCGGATCCAAAAGGATGGCTACACCTTC	CASSVTTGGGRIQKDGYTF
TRBV3-1/TRBV3-2	.	.	TRBJ1-2	TGTGCCAGCAGCCAAGGCAGGGAGGGCGGCTACACCTTC	CASSQGREGGYTF
TRBV12-3/TRBV12-4	.	TRBD1	TRBJ1-5	TGTGCCAGCAGTCCAGGGGGCGGGCAGCCCCAGCATTTT	CASSPGGGQPQHF
TRBV6-6	.	TRBD1	TRBJ2-1	TGTGCCAGCAGTTATGACAGGGGAGAAGGGCAGTTCTTC	CASSYDRGEGQFF
TRBV7-7	.	.	TRBJ2-5	TGTGCTAGCAGCCCAACAACGATGGGGGCCCAAGAGACCCAGTACTTC	CASSPTTMGAQETQYF
TRBV5-1	.	.	TRBJ1-1	TGCGCCAGCAGCTTGGGGATACAGGTACCTGAAGCTTTCTTT	CASSLGIQVPEAFF
TRBV2	.	TRBD2	TRBJ2-3	TGTGCCAGCAGTCGTGAAGCGGGAGGGCTGAGAGATACGCAGTATTTT	CASSREAGGLRDTQYF
TRBV6-6	.	.	TRBJ1-5	TGTGCCAGCACCAAACAAGAGTATCAGCCCCAGCATTTT	CASTKQEYQPQHF
TRBV29-1	.	.	TRBJ2-6	TGCAGCGTTGAACTCTCTGGGGCCAACGTCCTGACTTTC	CSVELSGANVLTF
TRBV3-1/TRBV3-2	.	TRBD1	TRBJ1-2	TGTGCCAGCAGCCCTTCCGGGACAGGGTATGGCTACACCTTC	CASSPSGTGYGYTF
TRBV5-8	.	.	TRBJ1-3	TGTGCCAGCAGCTTGTGGTGGGGACCGAGAAGCTCTGGAAACACCATATATTTT	CASSLWWGPRSSGNTIYF
TRBV7-5	.	.	TRBJ1-5	TGTGCCAGAAGCTTGTCGCCCGTGACAGGCCCTGTGTATAGCAATCAGCCCCAGCATTTT	CARSLSPVTGPVYSNQPQHF
TRBV5-1	.	.	TRBJ1-1	TGCGCCAGCAGCTTGGACAGCCCCGCCGCAGCTTTCTTT	CASSLDSPAAAFF
TRBV6-2/TRBV6-3	once	TRBD2	TRBJ2-1	TGTGCCAGCAGCTTACTAGCGGGATCTGTACCGAATGAGCAGTTCTTC	CASSLLAGSVPNEQFF
TRBV27	.	TRBD1	TRBJ2-7	TGTGCCAGCAGTCCAGGGACAGCTAACGATTACGAGCAGTACTTC	CASSPGTANDYEQYF
TRBV10-1	.	TRBD2	TRBJ2-3	TGCGCCAGCAGTGAGTCGATCCCTCTAGCGGGAGGGCCCGCAGATACGCAGTATTTT	CASSESIPLAGGPADTQYF
TRBV7-2	.	.	TRBJ1-3	TGTGCCAGCAGCTTAGCCCCCGGAAACACCATATATTTT	CASSLAPGNTIYF
TRBV7-2	.	.	TRBJ2-7	TGTGCCAGCAGCTTAGCGCCCCCTTACGAGCAGTACTTC	CASSLAPPYEQYF
TRBV10-3	.	.	TRBJ2-2	TGTGCCATCAGTGACGGGGCGGAGGGGTACACCGGGGAGCTGTTTTTT	CAISDGAEGYTGELFF
TRBV24-1	.	TRBD2	TRBJ2-3	TGTGCCACTGCCGGGGCTAGCGGATCAGATACGCAGTATTTT	CATAGASGSDTQYF